Presented here are 21 T cell receptor beta chains from one specimen sequenced in a study of blood T cell repertoires in COVID-19. This table comes from immunoSEQ multiplex PCR, and its TCRdb copy is limited to in-frame clones, with some not included. Counted here are 230,000 or so clones, roughly 89% occurring once; the ten biggest clones make up approximately 5%. Sequenced: peripheral blood. The receptors shown here come from a woman aged 40-49 years who had recovered from COVID-19.

This clone was seen only a few times. CDR3: CASSEDRKGNTIYF. The CDR3 DNA reads TGTGCCAGCAGCGAAGACAGGAAGGGAAACACCATATATTTT. The V call is TRBV5-4, the J call TRBJ1-3; TRBD1 might be the D (6 bases). V lost 4 bases to trimming and J lost 4 bases, with 12 bases between them. Germline values: CDR1 SGHNT, CDR2 YYREEE (reference sequence). The CDR3 totals 14 residues.

The rearrangement joins TRBV5-1 to TRBJ2-6; TRBD1 matches at 7 bases. Trimming cost V 0 bases and J 2 bases; bases outside gene matches: 2. CDR1 is SGHRS, CDR2 YFSETQ, per germline. The CDR3 runs to 16 residues. The CDR3 here is CASSLGDSTGANVLTF. Written as DNA, the CDR3 is TGCGCCAGCAGCTTGGGGGACAGCACTGGGGCCAACGTCCTGACTTTC. Together with reference TRBV5-1 and TRBJ2-6, the CDR3 gives the full variable domain: KAGVTQTPRYLIKTRGQQVTLSCSPISGHRSVSWYQQTPGQGLQFLFEYFSETQRNKGNFPGRFSGRQFSNSRSEMNVSTLELGDSALYLCASSLGDSTGANVLTFGAGSRLTVL.

J is TRBJ1-6 and V is TRBV3-1 (or the pseudogene TRBV3-2); weak D call: TRBD1 (6 bases). CDR1 is LGHDT and CDR2 is YNNKEL in the germline V gene (reference sequence). V was shortened by 0 bases and J by 10 bases, with 16 bases between the two germline ends. The CDR3 contains 16 residues. CDR3 bases: TGTGCCAGCAGCCAAGATAACGGTAGGGGGGGATCACCCCTCCACTTT. It translates to CASSQDNGRGGSPLHF.

As regards this clone: Other DNA variants within this sample encode the same CDR3. This chain joins TRBV24-1 and TRBJ2-1; 8 bases align to TRBD1. J lost 1 base, V lost 2 bases, and 3 bases had no gene match. The CDR3 has 16 residues. The germline CDR1 and CDR2 sequences are KGHDR and SFDVKD. CDR3 amino acids: CATSDSGQGSYNEQFF. As DNA, the CDR3 is TGTGCCACCAGTGATTCTGGACAGGGTTCCTACAATGAGCAGTTCTTC.

The rearrangement uses TRBV2 and TRBJ1-2; unclear D gene. The ends were cut back, 6 bases at V and 4 bases at J, with 6 bases in the middle. The CDR3 runs to 11 residues. Germline assignment: CDR1 SNHLY and CDR2 FYNNEI. CDR3 amino acids: CASREGYGYTF. CDR3 nucleotide sequence: TGTGCCAGCAGGGAGGGCTATGGCTACACCTTC.

A word on this clone: The sample holds other DNA sequences that translate to the same CDR3. The DNA of the CDR3 is TGTGCTAGTGGTTTTGGACAGGGTAATTCACCCCTCCACTTT. Translated, it gives CASGFGQGNSPLHF. The chain uses TRBV12-5 and TRBJ1-6; TRBD1 matches at 8 bases. Germline V gene lookup returns CDR1 LGHNT and CDR2 FRNRAP. The CDR3 runs 14 residues. V was clipped by 3 bases and J by 6 bases; unmatched bases: 1.

The rearrangement uses TRBV4-3 and TRBJ2-1, with 9 bases fitting TRBD1. CDR3 length: 15 residues. V was pared by 5 bases and J by 3 bases, with 5 bases of the junction left unmatched. Germline CDR1 reads LGHNA; CDR2 reads YSLEER. The CDR3 DNA is TGCGCCAGCAGCAGACCGGGACAGGGCTACAATGAGCAGTTCTTC. Protein product: CASSRPGQGYNEQFF.

In this sample, this clone turned up once. The chain combines TRBV7-3 with TRBJ2-7, with TRBD1 identical over 7 bases. V was clipped by 3 bases and J by 4 bases; unmatched bases: 9. From germline, CDR1 is SGHTA and CDR2 FQGTGA. The CDR3 extends over 15 amino acids. Here the CDR3 reads CASSLNPGQYYEQYF. For the CDR3, the DNA is TGTGCCAGCAGCTTGAACCCGGGACAGTATTACGAGCAGTACTTC.

The genes are TRBV11-3 and TRBJ1-1; the match to TRBD1 covers 8 bases. Germline trimming cut 5 bases from V and 3 bases from J; bases unmatched to any gene: 2. Germline CDR1 is SGHNT and CDR2 is YENEEA. This CDR3 has 13 amino acids. CDR3 bases: TGTGCCAGCAGCGCACAGGGGGACACTGAAGCTTTCTTT. Protein: CASSAQGDTEAFF.

The chain is built from TRBV28 and TRBJ2-7; D possibly corresponds to TRBD1 (5 bases). The CDR3 is 11 amino acids. The V end was cut by 7 bases, the J end by 9 bases, with 13 bases between. The germline V gene encodes CDR1 MDHEN and CDR2 SYDVKM. This chain's CDR3 is CASMGPQGQYF. The CDR3 DNA reads TGTGCCAGCATGGGGCCGCAGGGGCAGTACTTC.

In DNA, the CDR3 is TGTGCCAGCAGCCCCTCAGGGGGTAATAATGAAAAACTGTTTTTT. Protein product: CASSPSGGNNEKLFF. This sequence joins TRBV5-5 and TRBJ1-4; the match to TRBD1 covers 7 bases. Trimming removed 4 bases from V and 4 bases from J; junction bases left unmatched: 7. The CDR3 is made up of 15 amino acids. Germline V gene sequence: CDR1 SGHKS, CDR2 YYEKEE (reference sequence).

The V gene is TRBV2, the J gene TRBJ2-7; TRBD1 aligns across 9 bases. Germline CDR1 reads SNHLY; CDR2 reads FYNNEI. With 5 bases clipped from V and 7 bases from J, the junction kept 12 bases outside the gene matches. There are 15 residues in the CDR3. The CDR3 DNA is TGTGCCAGCAGTAACGGACAGGGGATGTTCGCAGAGCAGTACTTC. Protein sequence: CASSNGQGMFAEQYF.

The chain uses TRBV6-1 and TRBJ2-7; the D gene is possibly TRBD2 (5 bases). This CDR3 has 13 residues. CDR1 is MNHNS and CDR2 is SASEGT in the germline V gene. With 0 bases removed from V and 4 bases from J, the gap between germline ends came to 7 bases. The CDR3 DNA sequence: TGTGCCAGCAGTGAAGCAAGGGAGTACGAGCAGTACTTC. Residues: CASSEAREYEQYF.

The V call is TRBV24-1, the J call TRBJ2-3; TRBD1 matches at 7 bases. CDR1 KGHDR and CDR2 SFDVKD come from the germline V gene. Trimming at V came to 4 bases and at J to 0 bases, leaving 6 bases not matched to a gene. This CDR3 spans 16 amino acids. The CDR3 sequence is CATSEQQGSSTDTQYF. Written as DNA, the CDR3 is TGTGCCACCAGTGAACAACAGGGGTCTAGCACAGATACGCAGTATTTT.

This sequence joins TRBV28 and TRBJ2-7; 9 positions agree with TRBD2. Germline CDR1 MDHEN, CDR2 SYDVKM. This CDR3 has 15 residues. Trimming cost V 6 bases and J 7 bases; bases outside gene matches: 13. The CDR3 sequence is CASREPPGLALEQYF. CDR3 sequence (DNA): TGTGCCAGCAGAGAACCCCCGGGACTAGCTTTAGAGCAGTACTTC.

The chain has TRBV19 and TRBJ2-1; 9 bases match TRBD2. The CDR3 is made up of 16 amino acids. V was clipped by 3 bases and J by 7 bases; unmatched bases: 10. Germline-derived CDR1 and CDR2 are LNHDA and SQIVND (reference sequence). The CDR3 reads CASSIASLAGKNEQFF. CDR3 nucleotides: TGTGCCAGTAGTATCGCATCACTAGCGGGTAAAAATGAGCAGTTCTTC.

The gene calls are TRBV9 and TRBJ2-2, with a possible D match to TRBD1 (5 bases). Looked up from germline, CDR1 is SGDLS and CDR2 is YYNGEE. This CDR3 is 14 amino acids long. Trimming left V 4 bases short and J 0 bases short, with 7 bases between. The CDR3 coding sequence is TGTGCCAGCAGCTTACAGGCGAACACCGGGGAGCTGTTTTTT. It translates to CASSLQANTGELFF.

This chain joins TRBV19 and TRBJ1-5; D is ambiguous. The V gene lost 3 bases and the J gene lost 4 bases, with 13 bases spanning the gap. The length of the CDR3 is 15 residues. Germline CDR1 LNHDA, CDR2 SQIVND (reference sequence). The CDR3 bases are TGTGCCAGTAGTATCCTCACACTAGCAAATCAGCCCCAGCATTTT. Translated, it gives CASSILTLANQPQHF.

V usage is TRBV5-1 and J usage is TRBJ2-7; D might be TRBD2 (5 bases). Trimming cost V 4 bases and J 2 bases, with 16 bases left between them. CDR3 length: 15 amino acids. The V gene's germline CDR1 is SGHRS and CDR2 YFSETQ. CDR3 bases: TGCGCCAGCAGCATCTCTGTCGGGGAACCCTACGAGCAGTACTTC. As protein: CASSISVGEPYEQYF.

The chain employs TRBV9 and TRBJ2-3; no reliable D call. The CDR3 consists of 15 residues. The germline V gene encodes CDR1 SGDLS and CDR2 YYNGEE. V was clipped by 4 bases and J by 2 bases, with 14 bases between them. Here the CDR3 DNA reads TGTGCCAGCAGCTCCTCGACTGGAAACACAGATACGCAGTATTTT. Amino acid sequence: CASSSSTGNTDTQYF. The variable domain in full, completed from reference TRBV9 and TRBJ2-3, reads DSGVTQTPKHLITATGQRVTLRCSPRSGDLSVYWYQQSLDQGLQFLIQYYNGEERAKGNILERFSAQQFPDLHSELNLSSLELGDSALYFCASSSSTGNTDTQYFGPGTRLTVL.

The chain combines TRBV15 with TRBJ2-1; D remains unclear. Deletions cut 2 bases from V and 5 bases from J, with 13 bases between. CDR1 and CDR2 from the germline V gene are LNHNV and YYDKDF (reference sequence). This CDR3 is 15 amino acids long. The CDR3 loop reads CATSRLERANNEQFF. CDR3 DNA: TGTGCCACCAGCAGACTCGAGAGAGCCAACAATGAGCAGTTCTTC.